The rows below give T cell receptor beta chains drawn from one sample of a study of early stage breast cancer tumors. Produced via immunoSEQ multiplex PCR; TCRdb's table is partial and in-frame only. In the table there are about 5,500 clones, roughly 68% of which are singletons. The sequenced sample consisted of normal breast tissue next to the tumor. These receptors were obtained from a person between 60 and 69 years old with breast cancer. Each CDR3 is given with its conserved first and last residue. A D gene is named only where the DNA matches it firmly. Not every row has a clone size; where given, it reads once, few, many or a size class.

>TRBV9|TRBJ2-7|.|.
TGTGCCAGTAGCGTAGGGGAAGGGGTGTACGAGCAGTACTTC
CASSVGEGVYEQYF
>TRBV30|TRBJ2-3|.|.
TGTGCCCTGGCGGTCAGGGCTAGAGATACGCAGTATTTT
CALAVRARDTQYF
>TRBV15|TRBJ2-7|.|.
TGTGCCACCAGCCTCCTCCGGGGGTACGAGCAGTACTTC
CATSLLRGYEQYF
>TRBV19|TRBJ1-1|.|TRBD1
TGTGCCAGTGTTATAACAGGGGGCTCGGTGAACACTGAAGCTTTCTTT
CASVITGGSVNTEAFF
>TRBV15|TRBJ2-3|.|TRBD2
TGTGCCACCAGCAGAGGGACTAGCGGGGACACAGATACGCAGTATTTT
CATSRGTSGDTDTQYF
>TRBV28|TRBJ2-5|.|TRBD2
TGTGCCAGCAGTTTAGGGGCGCTAGCGGCGTACCAAGAGACCCAGTACTTC
CASSLGALAAYQETQYF
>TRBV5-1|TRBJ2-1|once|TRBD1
TGCGCCAGCAGCTTCGGGGGGACAGGGTCTGAGCAGTTCTTC
CASSFGGTGSEQFF
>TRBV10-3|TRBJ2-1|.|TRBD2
TGTGCCATCAGAGGGACTAGCGGGGGGAGTAGTGAGCAGTTCTTC
CAIRGTSGGSSEQFF
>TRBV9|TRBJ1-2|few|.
TGTGCCAGCAGCGTAGTTAAAGGGGTATATGGCTACACCTTC
CASSVVKGVYGYTF
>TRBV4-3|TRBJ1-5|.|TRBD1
TGCGCCAGCAGCCAAGCCTATCCGACAGGGGGCTTCAATCAGCCCCAGCATTTT
CASSQAYPTGGFNQPQHF